Listed here are 25 T cell receptor beta chains from one sample, sequenced in a study of blood T cells in healthy people across ages. Then a second PCR, running roughly 6 to 12 cycles, was carried out with a sample-barcoded 5' primer and a J-beta primer mix. TCRdb itself ran the 5' RACE reads through MiXCR, one entry per CDR3 protein. The table records 700,000 or so distinct CDR3 sequences, about 43% of them present only once. Sequencing was done on a sample of blood. All receptors come from a man at least 80 years old in good health.

This clonotype was counted at least ten times. The rearrangement links TRBV6-6 to TRBJ2-3; 9 nucleotides line up with TRBD2. V dropped 0 bases and J dropped 5; count of bases not matched to a gene: 3. Germline CDR1 and CDR2: MNHNY and SVGAGI (reference sequence). This CDR3 has 15 residues. CDR3 coding DNA: TGTGCCAGCAGTTACTCAGCGGGAGGAGAAGATACGCAGTATTTT. This gives the protein CASSYSAGGEDTQYF.

This clonotype was observed at least ten times. The rearrangement joins TRBV11-2 to TRBJ2-3; 8 bases fit TRBD1. The germline V gene encodes CDR1 SGHAT and CDR2 FQNNGV. V trimming: 6 bases; J trimming: 1 base; junction bases outside the gene matches: 3. The CDR3 consists of 14 residues. CDR3 residues: CASSSTGGTDTQYF. Here the CDR3 DNA reads TGTGCCAGCAGTTCGACAGGGGGCACAGATACGCAGTATTTT.

This clonotype appeared a few times. V is TRBV6-2 or TRBV6-3 and J is TRBJ2-4, with 9 bases matching TRBD1. The CDR3 runs to 19 residues. Germline assignment: CDR1 MNHEY and CDR2 SVGEGT. Germline trimming cut 6 bases from V and 3 bases from J; bases unmatched to any gene: 18. CDR3 amino acids: CASRRDRGGVQQGKNIQYF. In nucleotides, the CDR3 is TGTGCCAGCAGAAGAGACAGGGGGGGAGTACAGCAAGGCAAAAACATTCAGTACTTC.

J is TRBJ2-1 and V is TRBV6-2 or TRBV6-3; 13 nucleotides agree with TRBD2. Trimming at V came to 2 bases and at J to 4 bases, leaving 17 bases not matched to a gene. The CDR3 spans 21 residues. CDR1 and CDR2 (germline): MNHEY, SVGEGT. The CDR3 sequence is CASSYGHGGGGTSGIYNEQFF. The CDR3 DNA reads TGTGCCAGCAGTTACGGCCACGGGGGCGGGGGGACTAGCGGGATTTACAATGAGCAGTTCTTC.

The chain combines TRBV20-1 with TRBJ2-3; 11 nucleotides agree with TRBD2. The CDR3 length is 16 residues. Germline lookup yields CDR1 DFQATT and CDR2 SNEGSKA (reference sequence). After removal of 3 bases from V and 2 bases from J, the junction contained 7 bases not matched to a gene. CDR3 loop: CSARSSLAGVTDTQYF. In nucleotides, the CDR3 is TGCAGTGCTAGGTCCTCACTAGCGGGGGTCACAGATACGCAGTATTTT.

As for this clonotype: With a much larger clone just one base away, this may be a read error. V and J are TRBV16 and TRBJ2-7, with D possibly TRBD1 on 6 matching bases. In germline, CDR1 is KGHSY, CDR2 FQNENV. CDR3 length: 13 amino acids. Trimming took off 2 bases at V and 7 bases at J, with 12 bases between the two ends. The CDR3 DNA is TGTGCCAGCAGCCAAGGGACAAACAATGAGCAGTACTTC. As protein: CASSQGTNNEQYF.

The chain has TRBV5-1 and TRBJ1-2; D not certain. The CDR3 sequence is 13 residues long. CDR1 and CDR2 from the germline V gene are SGHRS and YFSETQ. V dropped 4 bases and J dropped 7 bases, with 14 bases sitting between them. CDR3 DNA: TGCGCCAGCAGCCGCCTGGAGGGAAGTGGCTACACCTTC. Amino acids: CASSRLEGSGYTF.

This clonotype was seen ten or more times. The V and J genes are TRBV10-3 and TRBJ1-4, with D hard to call. In germline, CDR1 is ENHRY, CDR2 SYGVKD. This CDR3 spans 15 amino acids. V was clipped by 0 bases and J by 0 bases, with 5 bases between them. The chain's CDR3 is CAISESGATNEKLFF. The CDR3 DNA follows: TGTGCCATCAGTGAGTCGGGAGCAACTAATGAAAAACTGTTTTTT.

The genes are TRBV18 and TRBJ2-7; 7 bases map to TRBD1. The ends lost 3 bases at V and 3 bases at J; junction bases unmatched: 5. The germline CDR1 and CDR2 sequences are KGHSH and LQKENI. The CDR3 has 14 amino acids. CDR3 bases: TGTGCCAGCTCACCGACCCGGGACAGCTACGAGCAGTACTTC. Its translation is CASSPTRDSYEQYF.

The chain uses TRBV20-1 and TRBJ1-5, with D unclear. The CDR3 length is 15 residues. CDR1 is DFQATT, CDR2 SNEGSKA, per germline (reference sequence). V lost 0 bases and J lost 5, with 14 bases in between. Here the CDR3 reads CSAREAGELHQPQHF. In DNA, the CDR3 is TGCAGTGCTAGAGAGGCGGGCGAGCTCCATCAGCCCCAGCATTTT.

This clonotype has only a few counts. V usage is TRBV24-1 and J usage is TRBJ2-1; 10 bases fit TRBD1. The trim removed 4 bases at V and 5 bases at J, leaving 10 bases unmatched. The CDR3 runs 17 residues. Germline V gene data show CDR1 as KGHDR and CDR2 as SFDVKD. CDR3 residues: CATSDATGQGGHNEQFF. CDR3 in DNA: TGTGCCACCAGTGACGCTACCGGACAGGGGGGTCACAATGAGCAGTTCTTC.

This clonotype was seen a few times. The chain combines TRBV20-1 with TRBJ2-5, with 9 nucleotides matching TRBD1. This CDR3 spans 12 amino acids. CDR1 and CDR2 from the germline V gene are DFQATT and SNEGSKA (reference sequence). V shed 5 bases, J shed 5 bases, and the junction held 3 bases outside the gene matches. CDR3 coding DNA: TGCAGTGCTGCGGACAGGGGTGAGACCCAGTACTTC. It translates to CSAADRGETQYF.

The rearrangement joins TRBV20-1 to TRBJ2-1; perhaps D is TRBD1 or TRBD2 (5 bases each). CDR3 length: 13 amino acids. Germline V gene lookup returns CDR1 DFQATT and CDR2 SNEGSKA (reference sequence). The CDR3 region has the DNA TGCAGCCGCACGGGACGTCTCAACAATGAGCAGTTCTTC. This encodes CSRTGRLNNEQFF.

This rearrangement joins TRBV5-1 to TRBJ1-2; D unresolved. CDR3 size: 13 residues. The germline V and J ends were trimmed by 1 base and 6 bases, with 10 bases remaining between them. The germline gives CDR1 SGHRS, CDR2 YFSETQ. The CDR3 region has the DNA TGCGCCAGCAGCTTGTTTATGCGTGATGGCTACACCTTC. Translation gives CASSLFMRDGYTF.

This sequence joins TRBV7-2 and TRBJ1-4, with unresolved D. Germline lookup yields CDR1 SGHTA and CDR2 FQGNSA. The CDR3 is 14 amino acids. V gave up 5 bases and J gave up 4 bases, with 11 bases separating them. This chain's CDR3 is CASSVTWDNEKLFF. CDR3 coding DNA: TGTGCCAGCAGCGTTACCTGGGATAATGAAAAACTGTTTTTT.

Ten or more counts support this clonotype. The gene calls are TRBV6-2 or TRBV6-3 and TRBJ1-2, with D tentatively TRBD1 (5 bases). Trimming stripped 7 bases from V and 7 bases from J, with 16 bases between. This CDR3 has 13 amino acids. Germline V gene sequence: CDR1 MNHEY, CDR2 SVGEGT. CDR3 nucleotides: TGTGCCAGCACCATACTCCAGGGAGGTGGCTACACCTTC. Translation: CASTILQGGGYTF.

The chain recombines TRBV6-2 or TRBV6-3 with TRBJ2-7; the D gene is possibly TRBD1 (5 bases). Germline loops: CDR1 MNHEY, CDR2 SVGEGT. V gave up 5 bases and J gave up 0 bases, with 14 bases separating them. The CDR3 contains 15 residues. In DNA, the CDR3 is TGTGCCAGCAGTCCAGCCCGGCAGGGCTCCTACGAGCAGTACTTC. It yields the protein CASSPARQGSYEQYF.

J is TRBJ2-5 and V is TRBV29-1; D may correspond to TRBD1 or TRBD2 (5 bases each). The DNA end lines up better with TRBJ2-7; the J call may be wrong. The germline V gene encodes CDR1 SQVTM and CDR2 ANQGSEA. The length of the CDR3 is 12 residues. This chain's CDR3 is CSVEQGSDEQYF. The CDR3 region has the DNA TGCAGCGTTGAACAGGGTAGCGACGAGCAGTACTTC.

The J gene is TRBJ2-7, the V gene TRBV20-1, with TRBD1 matching over 10 bases. There are 13 residues in the CDR3. Germline assignment: CDR1 DFQATT and CDR2 SNEGSKA (reference sequence). V shed 4 bases, J shed 10 bases, and the junction held 10 bases outside the gene matches. The CDR3 spells CSATRQGAKAQYF. The CDR3 DNA follows: TGCAGTGCTACCCGACAGGGGGCAAAGGCCCAGTACTTC.

This sequence joins TRBV24-1 and TRBJ2-5, with D perhaps TRBD2 (5 bases). Trimming took 6 bases from V and 4 from J, leaving 20 bases between them. Germline assignment: CDR1 KGHDR and CDR2 SFDVKD. CDR3 length: 16 amino acids. This CDR3 reads CATSTRLSGNGETQYF. Written as DNA, the CDR3 is TGTGCCACCAGTACCCGACTAAGCGGAAACGGAGAGACCCAGTACTTC.

This clonotype has just one count. The chain is built from TRBV6-6 and TRBJ1-2; D is undetermined. Looked up from germline, CDR1 is MNHNY and CDR2 is SVGAGI (reference sequence). Trimming removed 6 bases from V and 7 bases from J, with 12 bases in between. The CDR3 is 12 residues long. This chain's CDR3 is CASRNKDRGYTF. The CDR3 nucleotides read TGTGCCAGCAGGAACAAGGACCGTGGCTACACCTTC.

V is TRBV6-2 or TRBV6-3 and J is TRBJ1-6, with D tentatively TRBD1 (6 bases). The CDR3 loop spans 15 amino acids. V dropped 5 bases and J dropped 6 bases, with 14 bases sitting between them. The V gene's germline CDR1 is MNHEY and CDR2 SVGEGT. The CDR3 coding sequence is TGTGCCAGCAGTCTCGGACAGACACCTAATTCACCCCTCCACTTT. Its protein is CASSLGQTPNSPLHF.

This clonotype has just a few counts. The J gene is TRBJ2-4, the V gene TRBV21-1; no DNA check was done on the table's D call, TRBD1. TRBV21-1 is termed a pseudogene. There are 17 residues in the CDR3. This CDR3 reads CASLEVRQGKAKNIQYF. Here the CDR3 DNA reads TGTGCCAGCTTAGAAGTAAGACAGGGGAAGGCCAAAAACATTCAGTACTTC.

As regards this clonotype: One end of the junction does not line up with germline, which may come from a read error. This chain connects TRBV29-1 to TRBJ1-2; the match to TRBD1 covers 7 bases. CDR1 is SQVTM and CDR2 is ANQGSEA in the germline V gene. This CDR3 has 15 residues. The CDR3, as DNA: TGCAGCGTAGAAGCCCCGGGACAGACGACCTATGGCTACACCTTC. Translation gives CSVEAPGQTTYGYTF.

The chain couples TRBV6-2 or TRBV6-3 to TRBJ2-7; D gene ambiguous. V lost 0 bases and J 2 bases, leaving 11 bases between the germline ends. CDR1 is MNHEY, CDR2 SVGEGT, per germline. The CDR3 length is 15 residues. CDR3 nucleotide sequence: TGTGCCAGCAGTTACTCGTTCGGCAGCGCCTACGAGCAGTACTTC. This encodes CASSYSFGSAYEQYF.